This T cell receptor (beta chain) was captured by sequencing in a study of T cell repertoires in cytomegalovirus infection. Study at large: HLA-C-restricted CMV epitopes, recently identified, and well-studied HLA-B-restricted ones were used by the study. Both a matching HLA type and CMV infection were indicated by public TCR beta signatures.

This clonotype was seen only once. Antigen: not known. One entry per CDR3 protein results from TCRdb running MiXCR on the reads. The sample contains under 120,000 distinct CDR3 sequences, roughly two fifths of which appear only once. Looked up from germline, CDR1 is LNHDA and CDR2 is SQIVND (reference sequence). Deletions cut 3 bases from V and 3 bases from J, with 8 bases between. This CDR3 has 13 amino acids. Whole-study results and caveats: Within the response measured ex vivo, HLA-C-restricted CMV-specific TCR beta clonotypes were dominant. Of the TCR beta families, the public ones yielded a cumulative frequency that identified carriers of CMV plus the relevant HLA.

The chain combines TRBV19 with TRBJ1-1; D not resolved. The receptor comes from a human donor in good health (CMV status not recorded). Some clones in this sample may be carry-over from other donors' samples. Specimen: CD8+ T cells from cultured PBMCs, collected from culture after CMV antigen stimulation. CDR3 sequence: CASSMGTHTEAFF. In DNA, the CDR3 is TGTGCCAGTAGTATGGGCACGCACACTGAAGCTTTCTTT.